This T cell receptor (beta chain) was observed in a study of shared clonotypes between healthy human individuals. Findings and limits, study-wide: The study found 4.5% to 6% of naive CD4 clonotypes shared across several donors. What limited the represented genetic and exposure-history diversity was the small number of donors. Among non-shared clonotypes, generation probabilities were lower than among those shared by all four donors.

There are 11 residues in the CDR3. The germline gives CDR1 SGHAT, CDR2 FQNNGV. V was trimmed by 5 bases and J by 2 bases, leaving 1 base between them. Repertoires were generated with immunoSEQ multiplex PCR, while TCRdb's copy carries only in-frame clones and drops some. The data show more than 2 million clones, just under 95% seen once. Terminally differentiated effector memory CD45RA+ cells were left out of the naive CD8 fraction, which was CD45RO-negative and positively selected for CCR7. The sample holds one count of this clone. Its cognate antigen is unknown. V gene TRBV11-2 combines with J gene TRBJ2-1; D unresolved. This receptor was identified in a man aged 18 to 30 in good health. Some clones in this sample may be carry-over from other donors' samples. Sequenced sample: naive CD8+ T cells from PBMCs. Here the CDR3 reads CASSTYNEQFF. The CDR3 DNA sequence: TGTGCCAGCAGCACCTACAATGAGCAGTTCTTC.